The 3 T cell receptor beta chains below come from one sample, sequenced in a study of beta chain features in type 1 diabetes. Study results and caveats: Shortening of TCRB CDR3s, moderate but significant, appeared in all four CD4+ subsets of Type 1 diabetes patients.

What was sequenced were expressed TCRB transcripts, since all of the isolated RNA had been reverse transcribed. The assay was immunoSEQ multiplex PCR, and TCRdb's table has in-frame clones only and misses some. Of more than 55,000 clones listed, approximately 52% are singletons. Their antigen targets remain unknown. Sequencing input: Tregs from blood. The receptors derive from a woman aged 40 to 55 with type 1 diabetes.

CDR3 bases: TGTGCCAGCAGCTTAAGGGGGGTTCAGGATGCGAACACCGGGGAGCTGTTTTTT. Translated: CASSLRGVQDANTGELFF. The gene calls are TRBV7-3 and TRBJ2-2; maybe TRBD2 (6 bases). This CDR3 comprises 18 residues. Germline CDR1 SGHTA, CDR2 FQGTGA. The V end was cut by 1 base, the J end by 0 bases, with 15 bases between.

This clone showed up just once. The CDR3 loop is CASSRGQFGGAFF. In nucleotides, the CDR3 is TGCGCCAGCAGCCGAGGACAGTTCGGTGGAGCTTTCTTT. This chain uses TRBV4-3 with TRBJ1-1; D might be TRBD1 (6 bases). The CDR3 covers 13 residues. Germline CDR1 reads LGHNA; CDR2 reads YSLEER. Trimming left V 4 bases short and J 10 bases short, with 16 bases between.

The chain recombines TRBV6-1 with TRBJ2-7; D is undetermined. Germline CDR1 reads MNHNS; CDR2 reads SASEGT. This CDR3 has 15 residues. Trimming removed 5 bases at V and 3 bases at J, with 17 bases between. DNA for the CDR3: TGTGCCAGCAGTCCCCGAGGCGTTGTGGTCTACGAGCAGTACTTC. It encodes CASSPRGVVVYEQYF.